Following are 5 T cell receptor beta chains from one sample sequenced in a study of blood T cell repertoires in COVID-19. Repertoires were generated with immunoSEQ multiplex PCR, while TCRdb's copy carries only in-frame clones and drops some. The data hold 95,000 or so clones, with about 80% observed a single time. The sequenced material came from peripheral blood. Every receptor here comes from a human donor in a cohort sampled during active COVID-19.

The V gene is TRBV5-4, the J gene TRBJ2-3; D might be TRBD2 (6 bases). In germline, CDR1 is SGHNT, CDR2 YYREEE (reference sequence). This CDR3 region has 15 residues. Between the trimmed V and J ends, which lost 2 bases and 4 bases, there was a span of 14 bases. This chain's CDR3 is CASSFGGILADTQYF. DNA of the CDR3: TGTGCCAGCAGCTTTGGCGGGATTCTTGCAGATACGCAGTATTTT. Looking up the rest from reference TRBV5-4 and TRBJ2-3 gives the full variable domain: ETGVTQSPTHLIKTRGQQVTLRCSSQSGHNTVSWYQQALGQGPQFIFQYYREEENGRGNFPPRFSGLQFPNYSSELNVNALELDDSALYLCASSFGGILADTQYFGPGTRLTVL.

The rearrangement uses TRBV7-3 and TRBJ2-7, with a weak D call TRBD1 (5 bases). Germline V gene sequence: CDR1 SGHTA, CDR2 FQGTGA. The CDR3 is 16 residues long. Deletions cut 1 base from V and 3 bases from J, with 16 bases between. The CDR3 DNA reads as TGTGCCAGCAGCTTAAGAGCGCCAGGGCGAGGCTACGAGCAGTACTTC. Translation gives CASSLRAPGRGYEQYF.

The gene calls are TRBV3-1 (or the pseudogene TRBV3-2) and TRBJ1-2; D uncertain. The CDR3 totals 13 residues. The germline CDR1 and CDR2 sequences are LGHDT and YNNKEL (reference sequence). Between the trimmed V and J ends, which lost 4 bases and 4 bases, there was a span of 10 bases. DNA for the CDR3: TGTGCCAGCAGCCCCCAAACTGGCTATGGCTACACCTTC. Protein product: CASSPQTGYGYTF.

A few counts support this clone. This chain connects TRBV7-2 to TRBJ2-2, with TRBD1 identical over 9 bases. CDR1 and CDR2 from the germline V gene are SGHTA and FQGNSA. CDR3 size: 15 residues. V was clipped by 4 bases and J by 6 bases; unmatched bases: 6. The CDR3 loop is CASSYTRTGAGELFF. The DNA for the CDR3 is TGTGCCAGCAGCTATACTCGGACAGGGGCCGGGGAGCTGTTTTTT.

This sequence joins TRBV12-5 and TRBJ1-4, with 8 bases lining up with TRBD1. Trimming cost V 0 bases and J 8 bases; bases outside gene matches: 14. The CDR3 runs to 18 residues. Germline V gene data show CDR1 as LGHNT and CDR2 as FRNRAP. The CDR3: CASGLVRDRRPQGEKLFF. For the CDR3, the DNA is TGTGCTAGTGGTTTGGTAAGGGACAGGCGGCCTCAGGGGGAAAAACTGTTTTTT.